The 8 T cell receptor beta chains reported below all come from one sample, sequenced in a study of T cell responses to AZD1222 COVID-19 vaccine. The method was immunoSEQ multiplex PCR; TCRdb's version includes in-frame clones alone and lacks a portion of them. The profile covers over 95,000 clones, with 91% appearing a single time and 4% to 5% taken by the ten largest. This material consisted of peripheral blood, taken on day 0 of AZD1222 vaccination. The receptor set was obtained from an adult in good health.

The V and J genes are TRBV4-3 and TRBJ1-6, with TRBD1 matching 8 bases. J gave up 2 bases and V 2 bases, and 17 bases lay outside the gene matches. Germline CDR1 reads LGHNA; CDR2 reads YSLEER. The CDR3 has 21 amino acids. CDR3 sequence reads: CASSQQLPGQVGSTYNSPLHF. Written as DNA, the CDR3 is TGCGCCAGCAGCCAACAATTACCGGGACAGGTGGGGAGTACCTATAATTCACCCCTCCACTTT.

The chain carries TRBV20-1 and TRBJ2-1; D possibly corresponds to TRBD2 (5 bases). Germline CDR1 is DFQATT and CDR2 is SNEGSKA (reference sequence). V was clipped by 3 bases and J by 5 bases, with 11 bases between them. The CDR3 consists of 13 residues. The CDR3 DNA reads TGCAGTGCTAGTCGGCTAGCAGACAATGAGCAGTTCTTC. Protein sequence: CSASRLADNEQFF.

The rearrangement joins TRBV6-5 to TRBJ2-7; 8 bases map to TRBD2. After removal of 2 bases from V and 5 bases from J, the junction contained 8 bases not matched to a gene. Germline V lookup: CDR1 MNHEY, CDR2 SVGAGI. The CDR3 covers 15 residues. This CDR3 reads CASSYGRGGKDEQYF. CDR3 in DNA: TGTGCCAGCAGTTACGGCCGGGGGGGGAAGGACGAGCAGTACTTC.

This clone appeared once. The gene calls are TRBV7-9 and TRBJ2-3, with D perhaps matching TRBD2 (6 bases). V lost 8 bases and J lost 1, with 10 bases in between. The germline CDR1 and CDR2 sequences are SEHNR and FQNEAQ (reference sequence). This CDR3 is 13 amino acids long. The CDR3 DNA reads TGTGCCAGCTGTCGCGGGGGCACAGATACGCAGTATTTT. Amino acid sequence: CASCRGGTDTQYF.

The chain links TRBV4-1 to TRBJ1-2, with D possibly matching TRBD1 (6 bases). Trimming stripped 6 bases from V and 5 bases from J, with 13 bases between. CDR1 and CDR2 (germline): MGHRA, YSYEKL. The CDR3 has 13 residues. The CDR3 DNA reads TGCGCCAGCAGACCAACAGGGAGGTATGGCTACACCTTC. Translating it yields CASRPTGRYGYTF.

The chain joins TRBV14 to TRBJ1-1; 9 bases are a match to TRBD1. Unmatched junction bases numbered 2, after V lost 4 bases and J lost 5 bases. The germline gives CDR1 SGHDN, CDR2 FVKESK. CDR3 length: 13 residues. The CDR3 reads CASSLGQGTEAFF. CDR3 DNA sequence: TGTGCCAGCAGCCTAGGACAGGGGACTGAAGCTTTCTTT. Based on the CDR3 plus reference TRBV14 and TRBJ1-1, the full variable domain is EAGVTQFPSHSVIEKGQTVTLRCDPISGHDNLYWYRRVMGKEIKFLLHFVKESKQDESGMPNNRFLAERTGGTYSTLKVQPAELEDSGVYFCASSLGQGTEAFFGQGTRLTVV.

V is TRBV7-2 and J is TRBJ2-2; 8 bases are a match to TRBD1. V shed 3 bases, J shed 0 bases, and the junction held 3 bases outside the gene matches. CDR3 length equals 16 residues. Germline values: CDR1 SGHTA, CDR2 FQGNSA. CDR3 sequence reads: CASSFDRGANTGELFF. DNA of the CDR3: TGTGCCAGCAGCTTCGACAGGGGCGCGAACACCGGGGAGCTGTTTTTT.

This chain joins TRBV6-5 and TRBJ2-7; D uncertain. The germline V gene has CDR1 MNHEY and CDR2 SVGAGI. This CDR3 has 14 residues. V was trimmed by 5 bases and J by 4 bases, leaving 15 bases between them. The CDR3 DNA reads TGTGCCAGCAGTCGCGGCGTTGGATCGTACGAGCAGTACTTC. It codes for CASSRGVGSYEQYF.